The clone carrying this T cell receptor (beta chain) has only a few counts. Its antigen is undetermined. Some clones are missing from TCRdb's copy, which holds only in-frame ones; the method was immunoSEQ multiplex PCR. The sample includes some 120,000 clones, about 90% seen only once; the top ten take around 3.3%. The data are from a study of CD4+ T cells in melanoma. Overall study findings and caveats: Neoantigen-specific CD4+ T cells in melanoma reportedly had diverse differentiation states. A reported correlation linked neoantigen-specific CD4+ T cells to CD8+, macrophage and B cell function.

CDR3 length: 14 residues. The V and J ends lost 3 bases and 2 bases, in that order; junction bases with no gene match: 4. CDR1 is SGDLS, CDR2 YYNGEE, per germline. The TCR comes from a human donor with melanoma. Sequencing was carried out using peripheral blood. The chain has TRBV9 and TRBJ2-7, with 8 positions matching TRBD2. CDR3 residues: CASSAGTSTYEQYF. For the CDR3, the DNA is TGTGCCAGCAGCGCCGGGACTAGTACCTACGAGCAGTACTTC.